This T cell receptor (beta chain) was recovered during a study of human T cells and chemical hapten exposure. This clonotype was seen a handful of times. The CDR3 covers 18 residues. Per germline, CDR1 SEHNR and CDR2 FQNEAQ (reference sequence). V dropped 4 bases and J dropped 1 base, with 20 bases sitting between them. Noted time point: patch test 2, 6 weeks after DPC sensitization. Specified treatment: therapeutic diphenylcyclopropenone sensitization with weekly scalp DPC. TCRdb processed the RACE reads anew with MiXCR; each CDR3 protein has one entry. The data show a few hundred thousand distinct CDR3 sequences, over 6% seen once.

This rearrangement joins TRBV7-9 to TRBJ2-1; D is possibly TRBD1 or TRBD2 (6 bases each). The input for sequencing was whole blood, taken in connection with sensitization to the hapten diphenylcyclopropenone (DPC). This TCR was recovered from a woman aged 18-29 years with alopecia areata. Some clones in this sample may be carry-over from other donors' samples. The CDR3 DNA is TGTGCCAGCAGCTCATATCACGAAGGGGGGCGATCCTACAATGAGCAGTTCTTC. Translating gives CASSSYHEGGRSYNEQFF.